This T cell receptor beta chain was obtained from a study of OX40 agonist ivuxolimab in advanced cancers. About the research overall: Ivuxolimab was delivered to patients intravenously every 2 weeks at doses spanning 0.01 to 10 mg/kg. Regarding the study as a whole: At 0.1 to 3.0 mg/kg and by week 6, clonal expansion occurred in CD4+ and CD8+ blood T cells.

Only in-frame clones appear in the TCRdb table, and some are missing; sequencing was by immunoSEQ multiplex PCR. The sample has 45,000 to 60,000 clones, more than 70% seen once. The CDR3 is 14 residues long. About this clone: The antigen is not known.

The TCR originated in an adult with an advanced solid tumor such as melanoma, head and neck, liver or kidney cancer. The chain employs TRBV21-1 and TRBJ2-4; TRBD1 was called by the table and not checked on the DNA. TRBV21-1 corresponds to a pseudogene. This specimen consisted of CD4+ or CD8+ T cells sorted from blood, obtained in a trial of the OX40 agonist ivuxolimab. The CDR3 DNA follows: TGTGCCAGCAGCTCCCATCCGGACAGGCTTATTCAGTACTTC. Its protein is CASSSHPDRLIQYF.